This TCR beta chain was identified in a study of CD8 T cells in Susac syndrome. Controls matched for age and sex were healthy donors. Reverse transcription used about 0.45 to 1 ug RNA and random hexamers. The CDR3 of TCR beta was amplified by immunoSEQ multiplex PCR across 54 Vbeta and 13 Jbeta. TCRdb passed the immunoSEQ multiplex PCR reads through MiXCR, listing each CDR3 protein once. The data contain about 130,000 distinct CDR3 sequences, around 95% of them singletons. This CDR3 is 14 amino acids long. Germline loops: CDR1 DFQATT, CDR2 SNEGSKA (reference sequence). The trim removed 0 bases at V and 5 bases at J, leaving 1 base unmatched.

The sample was CD4+ T cells from PBMCs. The chain is built from TRBV20-1 and TRBJ2-5; 12 bases match TRBD1. This receptor was obtained from a human donor in good health. The CDR3 spells CSAREGQGAETQYF. The CDR3 coding sequence is TGCAGTGCTAGAGAGGGACAGGGGGCTGAGACCCAGTACTTC.